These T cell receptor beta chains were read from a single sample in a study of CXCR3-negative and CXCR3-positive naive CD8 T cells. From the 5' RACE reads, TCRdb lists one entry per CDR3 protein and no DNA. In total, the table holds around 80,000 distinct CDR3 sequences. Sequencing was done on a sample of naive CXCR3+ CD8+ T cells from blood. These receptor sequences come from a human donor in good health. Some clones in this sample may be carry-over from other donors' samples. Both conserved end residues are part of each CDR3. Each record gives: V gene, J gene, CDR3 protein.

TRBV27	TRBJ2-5	CASSPTGIGETQYF
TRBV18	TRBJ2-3	CASSPLGGHDTQYF
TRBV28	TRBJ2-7	CARLRAPYLGNEQYF
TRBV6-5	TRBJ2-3	CASSLNPGLERGDTQYF
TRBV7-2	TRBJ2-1	CASSRGDRGLEQFF
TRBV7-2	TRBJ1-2	CASSLGQGAPYGYTF
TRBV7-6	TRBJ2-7	CASSLAEGPAYEQYF
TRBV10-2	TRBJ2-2	CASVTGTEVGELFF
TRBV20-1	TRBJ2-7	CSARIDRQGPYEQYF
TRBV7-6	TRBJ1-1	CASSLSGPNTEAFF
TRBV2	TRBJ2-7	CASRAGTGDEQYF
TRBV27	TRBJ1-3	CASSSPGSGNTIYF
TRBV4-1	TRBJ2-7	CASSQDRDNYEQYF
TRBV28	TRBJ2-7	CASSLSPGAIYEQYF
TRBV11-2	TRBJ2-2	CASSPWGKSDGELFF
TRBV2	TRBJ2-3	CASSELEGANTQYF
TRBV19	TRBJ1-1	CATRTLSQGATEAFF
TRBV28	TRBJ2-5	CASSSEGRETQYF
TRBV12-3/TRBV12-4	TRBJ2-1	CASRRGSGGSYNEQFF
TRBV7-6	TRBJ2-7	CASSLESSTTYEQYF
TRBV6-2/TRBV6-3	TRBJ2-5	CASSYSRLAGGFGETQYF
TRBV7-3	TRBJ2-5	CASSLYPAGGLETQYF
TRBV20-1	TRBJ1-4	CSATFPDRGHVFF
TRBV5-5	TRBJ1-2	CASSYTGVRSYGYTF
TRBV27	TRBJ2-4	CASSHLPPLGGAKNIQYF
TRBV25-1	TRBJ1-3	CASSDQAGNTIYF
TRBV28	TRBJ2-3	CASSFGPLETSGRGDTQYF
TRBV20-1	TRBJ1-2	CSAWGQGNGGYTF
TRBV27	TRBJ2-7	CASRDAYEQYF
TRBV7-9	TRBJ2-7	CASSLRDRASYEQYF
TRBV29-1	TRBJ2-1	CSVQITSSDEQFF
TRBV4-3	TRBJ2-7	CASSPTGGLREQYF
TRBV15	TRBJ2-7	CATSRDDPKRACEQYF
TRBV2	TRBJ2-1	CASLPSYNEQFF
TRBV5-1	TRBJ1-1	CASSRALNGDTEAFF
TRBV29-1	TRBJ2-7	CSVELGEAEPFGEQYF
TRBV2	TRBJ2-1	CASSEGGRSYNEQFF
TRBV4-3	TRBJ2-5	CASSQDPGVSPETQYF
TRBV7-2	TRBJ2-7	CASSLARSRVDEQYF
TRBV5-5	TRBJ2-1	CASSLVGLANNEQFF
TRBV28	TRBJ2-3	CASSQRGSRSDTQYF
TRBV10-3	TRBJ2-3	CAISESDREDTQYF
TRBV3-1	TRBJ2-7	CASSQDTGQGFLTYEQYF
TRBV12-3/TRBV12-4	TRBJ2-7	CASSLSLVGYEQYF
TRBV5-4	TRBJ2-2	CASSPDTGELFF
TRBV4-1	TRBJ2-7	CASSQGSSSFGVSYEQYF
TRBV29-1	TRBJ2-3	CSLPQGDTQYF
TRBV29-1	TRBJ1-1	CSVEEGGNTEAFF
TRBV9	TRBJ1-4	CASSDQGHHPNEKLFF
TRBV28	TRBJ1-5	CASVPWPGNQPQHF
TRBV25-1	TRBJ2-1	CASSAQGSSYNEQFF
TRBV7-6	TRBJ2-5	CASSFRGTSGEQETQYF
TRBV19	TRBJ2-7	CATVPASGPYEQYF
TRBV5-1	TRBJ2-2	CASSLGTVNTGELFF
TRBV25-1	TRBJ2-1	CASSLGWDEQFF
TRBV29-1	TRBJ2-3	CSGRRGDTQYF
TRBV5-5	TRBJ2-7	CASSPARDEQYF
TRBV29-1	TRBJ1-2	CSVEGDMVGYTF
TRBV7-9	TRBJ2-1	CASSFAPEQFF
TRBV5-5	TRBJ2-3	CASSLADLGGAITDTQYF